This T cell receptor (beta chain) was sequenced for a study of beta chain features in type 1 diabetes. Isolated RNA was reverse transcribed in full, so expressed TCRB transcripts were sequenced. The assay was immunoSEQ multiplex PCR, and TCRdb's table has in-frame clones only and misses some. The sample lists a few hundred thousand clones, 8.5% to 10% occurring once. Study outcomes and limitations: More deletions and fewer insertions at VDJ junctions were seen in type 1 diabetes patients. In every one of the four CD4+ subsets, TCRB CDR3s were moderately but significantly shorter in Type 1 diabetes patients.

Worth noting for this clone: The antigen remains undetermined.

Sequences were obtained from central memory CD4+ T cells from blood. The clonotype comes from a man under 40 with type 1 diabetes.

The CDR3 DNA follows: TGTGCCAGCAGCTTAGATCAGTGGACCCAGTACTTC. Translating it yields CASSLDQWTQYF. The chain has TRBV7-6 and TRBJ2-5; the D is unclear. This CDR3 comprises 12 residues. Germline CDR1 is SGHVS and CDR2 is FNYEAQ. The germline V and J ends were trimmed by 1 base and 7 bases, with 7 bases remaining between them.